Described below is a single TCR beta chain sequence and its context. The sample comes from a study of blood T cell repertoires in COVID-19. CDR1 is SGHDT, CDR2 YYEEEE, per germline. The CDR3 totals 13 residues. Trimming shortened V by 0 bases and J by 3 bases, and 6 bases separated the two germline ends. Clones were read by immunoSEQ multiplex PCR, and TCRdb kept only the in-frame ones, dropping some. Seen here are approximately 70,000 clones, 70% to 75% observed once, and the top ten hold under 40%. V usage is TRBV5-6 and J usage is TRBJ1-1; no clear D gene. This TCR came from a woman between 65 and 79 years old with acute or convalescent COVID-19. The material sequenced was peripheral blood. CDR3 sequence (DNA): TGTGCCAGCAGCTTGGTGGCAGACACTGAAGCTTTCTTT. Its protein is CASSLVADTEAFF.